This T cell receptor beta chain emerged from a study of T cells in Graves' hyperthyroidism and ophthalmopathy. Overall study context: Blood was drawn when the patient was first diagnosed and still untreated.

This clonotype was observed a handful of times. Antigen unknown. Study results and caveats: Through a model of 13 V-J features, ophthalmopathy was separated from stable hyperthyroidism. Model predictions of ophthalmopathy came a median about 6.3 months before onset.

TCR beta CDR3 regions were amplified from RNA transcripts. First-round RT-PCR of the TCR CDR3 relied on the HTBI primer set. One entry per CDR3 protein results from TCRdb running MiXCR on the multiplex PCR reads. The data hold under 350,000 distinct CDR3 sequences, with approximately 18% observed a single time. Trimming removed 8 bases from V and 8 bases from J, with 13 bases in between. Looked up from germline, CDR1 is SNHLY and CDR2 is FYNNEI. The CDR3 runs 12 residues. Thyroid ultrasound and orbital computed tomography, with clinical symptoms and serum thyroxine and TRAb, informed diagnoses. The clonotype was recovered from a woman in her forties or fifties with Graves' hyperthyroidism. Sequenced input: blood. The rearrangement links TRBV2 to TRBJ2-1; D possibly corresponds to TRBD1 (5 bases). CDR3 coding DNA: TGTGCCAGCCAGACAGCCGTGTATGAGCAGTTCTTC. Translated: CASQTAVYEQFF. Complete variable domain (other parts from reference TRBV2 and TRBJ2-1): EPEVTQTPSHQVTQMGQEVILRCVPISNHLYFYWYRQILGQKVEFLVSFYNNEISEKSEIFDDQFSVERPDGSNFTLKIRSTKLEDSAMYFCASQTAVYEQFFGPGTRLTVL.